Each of the 14 T cell receptor beta chains below was sequenced from the same sample in a study of cytomegalovirus exposure and HLA in healthy donors. The PCR contained 60 Vbeta and 13 Jbeta primers. The protocol was immunoSEQ multiplex PCR, while the TCRdb copy is restricted to in-frame clones and leaves out a portion. This table holds fewer than 200,000 clones, around 80% found once. Sample: PBMCs. These receptors were collected from a man in his forties in good health and CMV-seronegative.

This clone occurred a few times. The rearrangement links TRBV7-8 to TRBJ1-5; 8 positions agree with TRBD1. The CDR3 extends over 14 amino acids. Germline values: CDR1 SGHVS, CDR2 FQNEAQ. The V and J ends lost 1 base and 4 bases, in that order; junction bases with no gene match: 0. The CDR3 bases are TGTGCCAGCAGCTTAGACAGGGGGAATCAGCCCCAGCATTTT. Translation: CASSLDRGNQPQHF.

This chain connects TRBV30 to TRBJ1-6; weak D call: TRBD1 (5 bases). The CDR3 is 16 residues long. Germline-derived CDR1 and CDR2 are GTSNPN and SVGIG (reference sequence). The V end lost 3 bases, the J end lost 11 bases, and 23 bases lay between the germline ends. The CDR3: CAWSWPCRGIRTPLHF. The CDR3, as DNA: TGTGCCTGGAGCTGGCCCTGCCGGGGGATACGGACACCCCTCCACTTT.

The chain couples TRBV6-6 to TRBJ2-7, with D hard to call. V was shortened by 2 bases and J by 0 bases, with 11 bases between the two germline ends. The CDR3 is made up of 15 amino acids. The V gene's germline CDR1 is MNHNY and CDR2 SVGAGI (reference sequence). The CDR3 loop reads CASSYAPKSSYEQYF. DNA of the CDR3: TGTGCCAGCAGTTACGCTCCTAAAAGCTCCTACGAGCAGTACTTC.

V usage is TRBV6-6 and J usage is TRBJ2-7; 10 bases match TRBD2. This CDR3 spans 16 amino acids. CDR1 is MNHNY, CDR2 SVGAGI, per germline (reference sequence). The J segment lost 2 bases and the V segment lost 0 bases, leaving 4 bases of the junction unmatched. The CDR3 here is CASSYSRLAGAYEQYF. CDR3 nucleotide sequence: TGTGCCAGCAGTTACTCGAGGCTAGCGGGGGCCTACGAGCAGTACTTC.

The genes are TRBV4-3 and TRBJ2-5; 12 bases fit TRBD1. CDR1 and CDR2 from the germline V gene are LGHNA and YSLEER. The CDR3 spans 16 residues. The V gene end was trimmed by 2 bases and the J gene end by 5 bases; junction bases not matched to a gene: 6. The CDR3, as DNA: TGCGCCAGCAGCCAATCCGGGACAGGGGGCTTGGAGACCCAGTACTTC. This translates into CASSQSGTGGLETQYF.

The chain combines TRBV7-9 with TRBJ2-3; possibly TRBD2 for D (5 bases). The CDR3 length is 14 residues. Germline V gene data show CDR1 as SEHNR and CDR2 as FQNEAQ (reference sequence). Trimming removed 1 base from V and 4 bases from J, with 9 bases in between. In nucleotides, the CDR3 is TGTGCCAGCAGCTTAGGTAGCGCCGCAGATACGCAGTATTTT. Translating gives CASSLGSAADTQYF. Combining the CDR3 with reference TRBV7-9 and TRBJ2-3 gives the whole variable domain DTGVSQNPRHKITKRGQNVTFRCDPISEHNRLYWYRQTLGQGPEFLTYFQNEAQLEKSRLLSDRFSAERPKGSFSTLEIQRTEQGDSAMYLCASSLGSAADTQYFGPGTRLTVL.

V is TRBV29-1 and J is TRBJ1-2; D ambiguous. Germline CDR1 reads SQVTM; CDR2 reads ANQGSEA. CDR3 length: 11 amino acids. CDR3 bases: TGCAGTACCGCGGATAACTATGGCTACACCTTC. Translated, it gives CSTADNYGYTF.

This chain uses TRBV5-1 with TRBJ1-1; D is undetermined. Germline assignment: CDR1 SGHRS and CDR2 YFSETQ. This CDR3 spans 14 amino acids. V dropped 1 base and J dropped 5 bases, with 12 bases sitting between them. In DNA, the CDR3 is TGCGCCAGCAGCTTGTTAGGAACGGGAACTGAAGCTTTCTTT. It translates to CASSLLGTGTEAFF.

The rearrangement links TRBV7-6 to TRBJ2-2; TRBD2 agrees at 14 bases. V lost 5 bases and J lost 7; bases outside the gene matches: 9. The CDR3 has 17 amino acids. Germline V gene sequence: CDR1 SGHVS, CDR2 FNYEAQ. CDR3 loop: CASSARLAGGRHGELFF. The CDR3 coding sequence is TGTGCCAGCAGCGCGCGACTAGCGGGGGGGCGCCACGGGGAGCTGTTTTTT.

Only one count was recorded for this clone. The chain recombines TRBV7-2 with TRBJ1-2; a weak D match, TRBD1 (6 bases). Germline assignment: CDR1 SGHTA and CDR2 FQGNSA. CDR3 length: 14 residues. Trimming left V 4 bases short and J 6 bases short, with 15 bases between. The CDR3 is CASSSGAGADGYTF. The CDR3 DNA is TGTGCCAGCAGCTCTGGGGCAGGGGCGGATGGCTACACCTTC.

The chain has TRBV4-1 and TRBJ2-2, with TRBD1 matching over 8 bases. V lost 1 base to trimming and J lost 7 bases; unmatched junction nucleotides: 5. From germline, CDR1 is MGHRA and CDR2 YSYEKL. The CDR3 has 15 residues. The CDR3 protein is CASSQGQGAGGELFF. The CDR3 DNA sequence: TGCGCCAGCAGCCAAGGGCAGGGGGCTGGCGGGGAGCTGTTTTTT.

This clone was recorded once. V and J are TRBV7-8 and TRBJ2-5, with 7 bases fitting TRBD2. Germline assignment: CDR1 SGHVS and CDR2 FQNEAQ. J lost 5 bases, V lost 0 bases, and 3 bases had no gene match. The CDR3 is made up of 14 amino acids. Here the CDR3 DNA reads TGTGCCAGCAGCTTAGCGGGAGGGTTTGAGACCCAGTACTTC. Protein: CASSLAGGFETQYF.

This rearrangement joins TRBV12-5 to TRBJ2-1; tentatively, D is TRBD1 (6 bases). The V gene lost 0 bases and the J gene lost 9 bases, with 6 bases spanning the gap. The germline gives CDR1 LGHNT, CDR2 FRNRAP. The CDR3 has 12 residues. CDR3 protein: CASGLVRGEQFF. The CDR3 nucleotides read TGTGCTAGTGGTTTGGTCAGGGGTGAGCAGTTCTTC.

The genes are TRBV7-2 and TRBJ2-2, with D possibly TRBD2 on 6 matching bases. V lost 1 base and J lost 6, with 15 bases in between. The CDR3 is 16 amino acids. CDR1 is SGHTA and CDR2 is FQGNSA in the germline V gene. CDR3 DNA: TGTGCCAGCAGCTTAGTATCGGGGAGGAGGGCCGGGGAGCTGTTTTTT. Protein sequence: CASSLVSGRRAGELFF.